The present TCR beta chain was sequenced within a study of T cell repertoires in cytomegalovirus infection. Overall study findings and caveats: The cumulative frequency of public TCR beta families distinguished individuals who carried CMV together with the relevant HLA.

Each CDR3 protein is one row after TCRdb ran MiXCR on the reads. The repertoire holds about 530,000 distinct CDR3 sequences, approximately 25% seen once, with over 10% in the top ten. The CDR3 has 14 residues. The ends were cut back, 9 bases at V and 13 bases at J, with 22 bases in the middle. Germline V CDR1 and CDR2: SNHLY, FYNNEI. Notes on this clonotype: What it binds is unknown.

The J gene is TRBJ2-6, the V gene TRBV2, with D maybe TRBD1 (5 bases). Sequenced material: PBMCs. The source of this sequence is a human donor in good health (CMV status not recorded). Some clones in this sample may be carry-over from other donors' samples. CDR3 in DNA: TGTGCCAGTCAGGAGACCTCTGGGGCCAGGGTCCTGACTTTC. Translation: CASQETSGARVLTF.